The clone carrying this T cell receptor (beta chain) was picked up a small number of times. Original data processing: From reference gene primer amplification, estimates of nucleated cell counts were derived. Repertoires were generated with immunoSEQ multiplex PCR, while TCRdb's copy carries only in-frame clones and drops some. That table supplies the V and J calls and clone size; D and trimming were determined from the DNA. Among 190,000 or so clones listed, around 86% were seen once. The V gene lost 0 bases and the J gene lost 2 bases, with 15 bases spanning the gap. Germline CDR1 is SGDLS and CDR2 is YYNGEE. This CDR3 comprises 17 residues. The data are from a study of blood T cell repertoires in COVID-19. Study at large: Italy, Spain and the United States were the sources of the convalescent and acute COVID-19 samples. In each case, the material was cDNA or gDNA derived from T cells, B-cell-depleted T cells, or PBMCs.

The origin of this receptor is a man aged 40-50 years with acute or convalescent COVID-19. The sequenced sample was peripheral blood. The chain combines TRBV9 with TRBJ1-3; D is perhaps TRBD1 (6 bases). DNA for the CDR3: TGTGCCAGCAGCGTAGGTACAGGGAACGTCCCTGGAAACACCATATATTTT. Amino acids: CASSVGTGNVPGNTIYF.